This T cell receptor beta chain came from a study of Graves' ophthalmopathy and Graves' hyperthyroidism. Turning to the study itself: The blood sample was drawn at first diagnosis and before any treatment. Study results and limitations: The model flagged ophthalmopathy progression at roughly 70% sensitivity and 72% to 75% specificity.

As for this clonotype: The antigen is unknown. This sequence may be a read error, since a much larger clone differs from it by one base.

The CDR3 covers 14 residues. CDR1 MNHNS and CDR2 SASEGT come from the germline V gene. Using RNA transcripts, the TCR beta CDR3 regions were amplified. RT-PCR in the first round used HTBI primers; a second-round multiplex PCR followed. TCRdb called the multiplex PCR reads again in MiXCR, with one record for every CDR3 protein. The table lists fewer than 650,000 distinct CDR3 sequences, about 20% of them singletons. The sequence was collected from a woman in her late teens or twenties with stable Graves' hyperthyroidism. Some clones in this sample may be carry-over from other donors' samples. Sample: peripheral blood. The J gene is TRBJ1-6, the V gene TRBV6-1; TRBD1 matches at 10 bases. The CDR3 here is CASRTGGYNSSLHF. In nucleotides, the CDR3 is TGTGCCAGCAGGACAGGGGGCTATAATTCATCCCTCCACTTT.